The 6 T cell receptor beta chains listed next were all sequenced from one sample in a study of human T cells and chemical hapten exposure. TCRdb passed the RACE reads through MiXCR, listing each CDR3 protein once. The sample shows more than 80,000 distinct CDR3 sequences, approximately 11% of them seen only once. Time point noted: patch test 3, about 24 weeks after DPC sensitization. Treatment noted: therapeutic diphenylcyclopropenone sensitization with weekly scalp DPC. This material consisted of whole blood, taken in connection with sensitization to the hapten diphenylcyclopropenone (DPC). The receptors derive from a woman in her fifties or sixties with alopecia areata. Some clones in this sample may be carry-over from other donors' samples.

This clonotype has ten or more counts. The CDR3 loop is CASSPPRQGNSPLHF. CDR3 nucleotide sequence: TGTGCCAGCAGCCCCCCCCGACAGGGAAATTCACCCCTCCACTTT. This chain joins TRBV9 and TRBJ1-6, with 7 positions matching TRBD1. V dropped 4 bases and J dropped 7; count of bases not matched to a gene: 8. Per germline, CDR1 SGDLS and CDR2 YYNGEE. The CDR3 totals 15 residues.

This clonotype has a handful of counts. V and J are TRBV7-3 and TRBJ1-2; 8 positions match TRBD1. V was pared by 6 bases and J by 6 bases, with 12 bases of the junction left unmatched. The CDR3 runs to 15 residues. Germline V gene lookup returns CDR1 SGHTA and CDR2 FQGTGA. The CDR3, as DNA: TGTGCCAGCAGTCCTAAGACAGGGGATCGTAATGGCTACACCTTC. It yields the protein CASSPKTGDRNGYTF.

This clonotype was seen more than once but under ten times. The V and J genes are TRBV28 and TRBJ2-3, with D perhaps matching TRBD1 (6 bases). The length of the CDR3 is 13 residues. Trimming stripped 7 bases from V and 2 bases from J, with 10 bases between. Germline loops: CDR1 MDHEN, CDR2 SYDVKM. The CDR3 spells CASTGDNTDTQYF. CDR3 coding DNA: TGTGCCAGCACAGGGGACAACACAGATACGCAGTATTTT.

This clonotype was seen more than once but under ten times. The J gene is TRBJ2-7, the V gene TRBV12-3 or TRBV12-4; D is possibly TRBD1 or TRBD2 (5 bases each). The CDR3 runs 15 residues. Trimming removed 5 bases from V and 0 bases from J, with 14 bases in between. The CDR3 bases are TGTGCCAGCAGTCCTTCGGGACGGGCCTCCTACGAGCAGTACTTC. This encodes CASSPSGRASYEQYF.

This clonotype was detected ten times or more. The chain has TRBV29-1 and TRBJ2-7; the D is unclear. This CDR3 has 8 residues. The germline V gene encodes CDR1 SQVTM and CDR2 ANQGSEA. The CDR3 reads CRRDEQYF. DNA of the CDR3: TGCAGAAGGGATGAACAGTACTTC.

In nucleotides, the CDR3 is TGCGCCAGCAGCCCCTTACTTGGGACTAGCGGGAGGGGAACCAATGAGCAGTTCTTC. It encodes CASSPLLGTSGRGTNEQFF. The V call is TRBV5-1, the J call TRBJ2-1; 16 nucleotides align to TRBD2. Germline lookup yields CDR1 SGHRS and CDR2 YFSETQ. Losses at the gene ends were 4 bases for V and 6 bases for J; bases not matched to a gene: 13. The CDR3 sequence is 19 residues long.